This TCR beta chain is from a study of regulatory T cells in long-lasting Graves disease. Combining iRepertoire HTBI primers with Arm-PCR of CDR3 regions, the authors built TCR beta libraries. Per the original data handling: Samples revealed 62 TRBV and 11 to 15 TRBJ segments. TCRdb recomputed calls from the multiplex PCR reads with MiXCR, one row per CDR3 protein. TCRdb, not the original authors, processed these V and J calls. The table records almost 350,000 distinct CDR3 sequences, about 20% of them present only once. Time point described: persistent/refractory GD, antithyroid drugs over 5 years with positive TRAb. Following extraction of RNA from PBMCs, that RNA was used to make the TCR library. In its sample, this clonotype was seen many times. The CDR3 extends over 17 amino acids. CDR1 is DFQATT, CDR2 SNEGSKA, per germline (reference sequence). Trimming stripped 1 base from V and 8 bases from J, with 21 bases between.

The material sequenced was peripheral blood mononuclear cells (PBMCs), taken when the disease was refractory, from a patient treated with antithyroid drugs. The clonotype was recovered from a female donor with Graves disease. V usage is TRBV20-1 and J usage is TRBJ1-6; weak D call: TRBD1 (5 bases). CDR3: CSARGGIWSRGDSPLHF. CDR3 DNA sequence: TGCAGTGCTAGAGGGGGAATCTGGAGCCGGGGGGATTCACCCCTCCACTTT.